This T cell receptor (beta chain) was captured by sequencing in a study of cytomegalovirus exposure and HLA in healthy donors. Study findings and constraints: Most of the CMV-associated TCR beta chains (in a later analysis) appeared to be HLA-restricted. 16,951 TCR beta sequences were associated with HLA alleles at 0.05 false discovery rate in a later analysis.

Germline trimming cut 7 bases from V and 8 bases from J; bases unmatched to any gene: 15. The CDR3 runs 16 residues. CDR1 and CDR2 (germline): MNHEY, SMNVEV (reference sequence). With respect to this clone: Its cognate antigen is unknown.

The PCR was carried out with 60 Vbeta primers and 13 Jbeta primers. Assay: immunoSEQ multiplex PCR; the TCRdb copy retains only in-frame clones and omits some. The table has 150,000 to 200,000 clones, 80% to 85% seen once. What was sequenced was PBMCs. The chain uses TRBV27 and TRBJ1-2; 11 bases fit TRBD1. The sequence was collected from a man in his forties or fifties in good health and CMV-seropositive. CDR3 DNA: TGTGCCAGCACCGAGGGCGGGACAGGGGGTTTTTCGGGCTACACCTTC. Translating it yields CASTEGGTGGFSGYTF.